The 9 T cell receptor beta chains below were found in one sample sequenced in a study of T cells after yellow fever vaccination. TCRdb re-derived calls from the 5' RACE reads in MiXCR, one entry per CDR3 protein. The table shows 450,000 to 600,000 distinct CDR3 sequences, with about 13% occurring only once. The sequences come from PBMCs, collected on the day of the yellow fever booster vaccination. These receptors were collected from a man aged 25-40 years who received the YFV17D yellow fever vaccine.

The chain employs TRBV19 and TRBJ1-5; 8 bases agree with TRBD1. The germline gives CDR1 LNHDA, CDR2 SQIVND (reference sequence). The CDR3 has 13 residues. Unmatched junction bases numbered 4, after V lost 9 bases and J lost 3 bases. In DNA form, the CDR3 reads TGTGCCAGCGGGGACAGGCTCAATCAGCCCCAGCATTTT. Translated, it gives CASGDRLNQPQHF.

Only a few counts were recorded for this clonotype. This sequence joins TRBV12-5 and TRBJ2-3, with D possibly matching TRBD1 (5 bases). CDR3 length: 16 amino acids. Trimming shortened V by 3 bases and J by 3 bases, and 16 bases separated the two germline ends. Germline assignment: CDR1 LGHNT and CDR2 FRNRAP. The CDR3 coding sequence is TGTGCTAGTGGTTTCGAAGGTAGGGGCCCAACAGATACGCAGTATTTT. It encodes CASGFEGRGPTDTQYF.

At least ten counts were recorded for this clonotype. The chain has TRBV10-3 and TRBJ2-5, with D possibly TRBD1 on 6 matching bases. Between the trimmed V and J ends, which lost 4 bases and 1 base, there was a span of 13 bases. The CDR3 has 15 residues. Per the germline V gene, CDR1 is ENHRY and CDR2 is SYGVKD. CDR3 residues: CAISGGPAAQETQYF. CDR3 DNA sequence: TGTGCCATCAGTGGGGGGCCGGCAGCCCAAGAGACCCAGTACTTC.

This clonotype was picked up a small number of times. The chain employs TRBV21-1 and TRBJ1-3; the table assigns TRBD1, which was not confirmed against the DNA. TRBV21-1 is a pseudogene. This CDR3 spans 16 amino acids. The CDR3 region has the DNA TGTGCCAGCAGCAGTAGCAGGGGGCTTGTTGGAAACACCATATATTTT. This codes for CASSSSRGLVGNTIYF.

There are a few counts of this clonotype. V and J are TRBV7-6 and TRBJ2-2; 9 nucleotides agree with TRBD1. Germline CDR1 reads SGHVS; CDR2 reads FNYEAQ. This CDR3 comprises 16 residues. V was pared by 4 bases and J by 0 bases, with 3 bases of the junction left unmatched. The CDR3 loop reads CASSSRQGANTGELFF. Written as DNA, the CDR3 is TGTGCCAGCAGCTCCCGACAGGGGGCGAACACCGGGGAGCTGTTTTTT.

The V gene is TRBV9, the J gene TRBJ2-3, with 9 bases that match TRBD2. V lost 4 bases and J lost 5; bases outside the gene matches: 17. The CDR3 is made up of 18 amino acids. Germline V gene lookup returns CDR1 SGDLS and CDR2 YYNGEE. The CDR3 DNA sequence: TGTGCCAGCAGCATGGGTAGCGGGAGTGATTGGGGAGGAGATACGCAGTATTTT. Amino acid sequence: CASSMGSGSDWGGDTQYF.

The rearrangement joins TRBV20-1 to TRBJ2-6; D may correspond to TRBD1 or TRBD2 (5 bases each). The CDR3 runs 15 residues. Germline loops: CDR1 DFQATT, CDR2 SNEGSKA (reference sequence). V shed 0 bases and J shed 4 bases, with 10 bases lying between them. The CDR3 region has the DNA TGCAGTGCTAGAGATCTAGGGACGGGGGCCAACGTCCTGACTTTC. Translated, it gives CSARDLGTGANVLTF.

CDR3 DNA sequence: TGTGCCAGCAGTTGGACAGGGGGATACGAAAAACTGTTTTTT. It yields the protein CASSWTGGYEKLFF. The chain carries TRBV27 and TRBJ1-4, with 10 bases aligning to TRBD1. Germline V lookup: CDR1 MNHEY, CDR2 SMNVEV (reference sequence). Germline trimming cut 4 bases from V and 8 bases from J; bases unmatched to any gene: 4. This CDR3 is built from 14 residues.

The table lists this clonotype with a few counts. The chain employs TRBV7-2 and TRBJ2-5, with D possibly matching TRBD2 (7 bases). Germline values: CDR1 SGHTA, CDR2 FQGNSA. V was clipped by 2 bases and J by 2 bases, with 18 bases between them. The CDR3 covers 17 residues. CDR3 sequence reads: CASSLWPSGGRQETQYF. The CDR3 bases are TGTGCCAGCAGCTTATGGCCCTCCGGGGGGCGTCAAGAGACCCAGTACTTC.